This T cell receptor beta chain was identified in a study of T cell repertoires in cytomegalovirus infection. Study background: Both a matching HLA type and CMV infection were indicated by public TCR beta signatures.

In this sample, this clonotype turned up a few times. What it recognizes is unknown. Points from the study as a whole: CMV-specific HLA-C-restricted TCR beta clonotypes dominated the ex vivo response.

TCRdb re-derived calls from the reads in MiXCR, one entry per CDR3 protein. This table holds about 20,000 distinct CDR3 sequences, 42% found once. Germline CDR1 and CDR2: SGHTA and FQGNSA. V was clipped by 3 bases and J by 2 bases, with 11 bases between them. The CDR3 is 14 residues long. The chain joins TRBV7-2 to TRBJ2-7; D not resolved. The specimen comprised CD8+ T cells from cultured PBMCs, sampled from culture after CMV antigen stimulation. This clonotype originated in a human donor in good health (CMV status not recorded). Some clones in this sample may be carry-over from other donors' samples. The CDR3 reads CASSFFAAAYEQYF. DNA for the CDR3: TGTGCCAGCAGCTTTTTTGCCGCGGCCTACGAGCAGTACTTC.